The rows below give T cell receptor beta chains drawn from one sample of a study of Ad26.COV2.S vaccination and SARS-CoV-2 variants. Assay used: immunoSEQ multiplex PCR; TCRdb lists only in-frame clones, some missing. The table shows 350,000 to 500,000 clones, with 80% to 90% occurring only once. The sequenced sample was peripheral blood, obtained in a trial of Ad26.COV2.S vaccine versus placebo. Every receptor here comes from a person between 18 and 59 years old who received the Ad26.COV2.S COVID-19 vaccine or a placebo. Each CDR3 is given with its conserved first and last residue. Each record gives: D gene, V gene, J gene, clone size, CDR3 DNA, CDR3 protein. The D gene is left open where the match is weak. Part of the rows lack a size; the others show once, few, many or a class for expanded clones.

d_call: .; v_call: TRBV20-1; j_call: TRBJ2-5; clone_size: .; cdr3_nt: TGCAGTGCTACTGAGGAGGGATACAGGGCGCAAGAGACCCAGTACTTC; cdr3_aa: CSATEEGYRAQETQYF
d_call: .; v_call: TRBV29-1; j_call: TRBJ2-3; clone_size: .; cdr3_nt: TGCAGCGTCGGGCGTGGAGATACGCAGTATTTT; cdr3_aa: CSVGRGDTQYF
d_call: .; v_call: TRBV7-3; j_call: TRBJ2-1; clone_size: .; cdr3_nt: TGTGCCAGCAGCCCCTCAGGGCCTAACTACAATGAGCAGTTCTTC; cdr3_aa: CASSPSGPNYNEQFF
d_call: .; v_call: TRBV4-2; j_call: TRBJ1-5; clone_size: few; cdr3_nt: TGTGCCAGCAGCCTAACGAGCAATCAGCCCCAGCATTTT; cdr3_aa: CASSLTSNQPQHF
d_call: TRBD2; v_call: TRBV7-2; j_call: TRBJ2-3; clone_size: once; cdr3_nt: TGTGCCAGCAGCTTGGGACTAGCGGGAGTAGATACGCAGTATTTT; cdr3_aa: CASSLGLAGVDTQYF
d_call: TRBD2; v_call: TRBV28; j_call: TRBJ2-1; clone_size: .; cdr3_nt: TGTGCCAGCAGTTTACCTGGGACTAATCCCATCGGTGAGCAGTTCTTC; cdr3_aa: CASSLPGTNPIGEQFF
d_call: .; v_call: TRBV1; j_call: TRBJ2-3; clone_size: .; cdr3_nt: TGCACCAGCAGCCAAGTAAATAATAAATATACGCAGTATTTT; cdr3_aa: CTSSQVNNKYTQYF
d_call: .; v_call: TRBV18; j_call: TRBJ1-4; clone_size: .; cdr3_nt: TGTGCCAGCTCACCACGAGGGGACCGCGAAAAACTGTTTTTT; cdr3_aa: CASSPRGDREKLFF
d_call: TRBD2; v_call: TRBV18; j_call: TRBJ2-5; clone_size: .; cdr3_nt: TGTGCCAGCTCATGGACTAGCGGGAGTGAGACCCAGTACTTC; cdr3_aa: CASSWTSGSETQYF
d_call: TRBD2; v_call: TRBV30; j_call: TRBJ2-7; clone_size: .; cdr3_nt: TGTGCCTGGAGTGGAGGCGGGGGGAAAAGCTCCTACGAGCAGTACTTC; cdr3_aa: CAWSGGGGKSSYEQYF
d_call: TRBD1; v_call: TRBV5-1; j_call: TRBJ2-1; clone_size: .; cdr3_nt: TGCGCCAGCCGAGGGGACAGAACCTACAATGAGCAGTTCTTC; cdr3_aa: CASRGDRTYNEQFF
d_call: TRBD1; v_call: TRBV5-1; j_call: TRBJ2-7; clone_size: .; cdr3_nt: TGCGCCAGCAGCAAAAGACAGGGAGATTACGAGCAGTACTTC; cdr3_aa: CASSKRQGDYEQYF
d_call: .; v_call: TRBV6-2/TRBV6-3; j_call: TRBJ2-5; clone_size: .; cdr3_nt: TGTGCCAGCAGTCATAACAGGGACCAAGAGACCCAGTACTTC; cdr3_aa: CASSHNRDQETQYF
d_call: .; v_call: TRBV7-8; j_call: TRBJ1-3; clone_size: .; cdr3_nt: TGTGCCAGCAGTTCAGGGACTCGGAGGGACACCATATATTTT; cdr3_aa: CASSSGTRRDTIYF
d_call: TRBD1; v_call: TRBV5-1; j_call: TRBJ1-2; clone_size: .; cdr3_nt: TGCGCCAGCAGCCCGACAGGGAATGGCTACACCTTC; cdr3_aa: CASSPTGNGYTF
d_call: TRBD1; v_call: TRBV5-1; j_call: TRBJ2-3; clone_size: .; cdr3_nt: TGCGCCAGCAGCTCTGGACAGGACACAGATACGCAGTATTTT; cdr3_aa: CASSSGQDTDTQYF
d_call: .; v_call: TRBV7-2; j_call: TRBJ1-5; clone_size: .; cdr3_nt: TGTGCCAGCAGCTGGGGGGGGAGGAGCAATCAGCCCCAGCATTTT; cdr3_aa: CASSWGGRSNQPQHF